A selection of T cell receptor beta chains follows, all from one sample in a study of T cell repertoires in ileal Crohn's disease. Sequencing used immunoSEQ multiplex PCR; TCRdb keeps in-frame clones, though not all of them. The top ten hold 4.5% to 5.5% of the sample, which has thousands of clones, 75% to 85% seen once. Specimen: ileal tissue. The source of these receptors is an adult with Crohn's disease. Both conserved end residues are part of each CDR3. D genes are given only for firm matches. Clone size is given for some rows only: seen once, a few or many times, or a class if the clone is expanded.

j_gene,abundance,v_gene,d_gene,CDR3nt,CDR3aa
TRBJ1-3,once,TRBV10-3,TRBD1,TGTGCCATCAGGAAAGGGGACAGGGGAATTGGAAACACCATATATTTT,CAIRKGDRGIGNTIYF
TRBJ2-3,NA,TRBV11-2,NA,TGTGCCAGCAGCCCGGTTAGCGCCTCTAGCACAGATACGCAGTATTTT,CASSPVSASSTDTQYF
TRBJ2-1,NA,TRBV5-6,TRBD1,TGTGCCAGCAGCTTCAGGGGGTACGACAATGAGCAGTTCTTC,CASSFRGYDNEQFF
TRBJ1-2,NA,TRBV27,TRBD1,TGTGCCAGAACCAAGGGGGACAGTCTCGAGCCTAACTATGGCTACACCTTC,CARTKGDSLEPNYGYTF
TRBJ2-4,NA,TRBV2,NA,TGTGCCAGCAGCCCCCCCCAGATAGCCAAAAACATTCAGTACTTC,CASSPPQIAKNIQYF
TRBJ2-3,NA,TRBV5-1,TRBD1,TGCGCCAGCAGCGTTAGGACAGGGACGGGAACAGATACGCAGTATTTT,CASSVRTGTGTDTQYF
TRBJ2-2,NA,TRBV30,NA,TGTGCCTGGAAAGGGGGCGGGGAGCTGTTTTTT,CAWKGGGELFF
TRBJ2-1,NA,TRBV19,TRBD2,TGTGCCAGTACTGACTCGGCTAGCGGGATCTACAATGAGCAGTTCTTC,CASTDSASGIYNEQFF
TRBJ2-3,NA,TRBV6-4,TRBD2,TGTGCCAGCAGCTCGGGGACTAGCGGGTCGGATACGCAGTATTTT,CASSSGTSGSDTQYF
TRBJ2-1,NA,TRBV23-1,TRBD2,TGCGCCAGCAGTCAACCTAGCGGGAGTTACCGTGAGCAGTTCTTC,CASSQPSGSYREQFF
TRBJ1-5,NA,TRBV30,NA,TGTGCCTGGAGTGTACAGGGACCTCCTACGGGGTATCAGCCCCAGCATTTT,CAWSVQGPPTGYQPQHF
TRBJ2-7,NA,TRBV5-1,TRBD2,TGCGCCAGCAGCCCCCGGACTAGCGGGGTTTCCTACGAGCAGTACTTC,CASSPRTSGVSYEQYF
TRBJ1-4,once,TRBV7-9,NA,TGTGCCAGCAGCTTAGATTGGTCGGGTGAAAATGAAAAACTGTTTTTT,CASSLDWSGENEKLFF
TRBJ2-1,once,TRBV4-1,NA,TGCGCCAGCAGCCAAGATGGGGCTGTTCTGCGTTACAATGAGCAGTTCTTC,CASSQDGAVLRYNEQFF
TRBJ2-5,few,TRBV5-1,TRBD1,TGCGCCAGCAGCTTCGGCCGGGACAGGTACCAAGAGACCCAGTACTTC,CASSFGRDRYQETQYF
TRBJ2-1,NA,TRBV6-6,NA,TGTGCCAGCAGCCAACACAGCGGTGAGCAGTTCTTC,CASSQHSGEQFF
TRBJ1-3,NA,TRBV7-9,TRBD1,TGTGCCAGCAGCTCGGGGACAGCTTCAAACCTATATTTT,CASSSGTASNLYF
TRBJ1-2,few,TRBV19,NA,TGTGCCAGTAGTATCCGTCCAGGAACCTATGGCTACACCTTC,CASSIRPGTYGYTF
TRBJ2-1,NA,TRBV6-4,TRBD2,TGTGCCAGCAGTGACGGGGGGGAACCTCACAATGAGCAGTTCTTC,CASSDGGEPHNEQFF
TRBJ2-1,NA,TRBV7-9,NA,TGTGCCAGCAGCTTAGTTGTTCCTCAGGATGAGCAGTTCTTC,CASSLVVPQDEQFF
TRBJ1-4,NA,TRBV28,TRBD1,TGTGCCAGCGCCGGGACAGGAGAGAAAAAACTGTTTTTT,CASAGTGEKKLFF
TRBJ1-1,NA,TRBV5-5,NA,TGTGCCAGCAGCGGTCCCTTCGGTGGGGCGCGCACTGAAGCTTTCTTT,CASSGPFGGARTEAFF
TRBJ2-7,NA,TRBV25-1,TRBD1,TGTGCCAGCAGTCCCACCTCCGGGACAGCTACCTACGAGCAGTACTTC,CASSPTSGTATYEQYF
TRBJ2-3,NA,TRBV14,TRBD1,TGTGCCATCAAATCGGGGACAGGCCATTCCCCTAGCACAGATACGCAGTATTTT,CAIKSGTGHSPSTDTQYF
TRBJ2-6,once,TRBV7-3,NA,TGTGCCAGCAGCTTGTCGTCAGTCCTCTCTGGGGCCAACGTCCTGACTTTC,CASSLSSVLSGANVLTF
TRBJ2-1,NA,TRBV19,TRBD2,TGTGCCAGTAGTATATTGATAGCGGGAGGTAGTGAGCAGTTCTTC,CASSILIAGGSEQFF
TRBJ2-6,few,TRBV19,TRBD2,TGTGCCAGTAGTGTGGTAGCGGGGTCTGGGGCCAACGTCCTGACTTTC,CASSVVAGSGANVLTF
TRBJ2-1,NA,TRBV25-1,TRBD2,TGTGCCAGCAGCCAGCGGGGGGGCTCCTACAATGAGCAGTTCTTC,CASSQRGGSYNEQFF
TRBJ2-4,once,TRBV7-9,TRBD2,TGTGCCAGCAGCCAGACTAGCGGGAGGAACATTCAGTACTTC,CASSQTSGRNIQYF
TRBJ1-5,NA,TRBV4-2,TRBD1,TGTGCCAGCAGCCAAGATACAGGGGATCAGCCCCAGCATTTT,CASSQDTGDQPQHF
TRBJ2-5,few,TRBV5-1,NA,TGCGCCAGCAGCTTCGACTGGTCTCCCGAGACCCAGTACTTC,CASSFDWSPETQYF
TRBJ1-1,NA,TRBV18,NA,TGTGCCAGCTCACCCGCGGGGGGCGCTGAAGCTTTCTTT,CASSPAGGAEAFF
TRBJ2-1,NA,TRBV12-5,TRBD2,TGTGCTAGTGAGAGGCGGGAGGACAATGAGCAGTTCTTC,CASERREDNEQFF
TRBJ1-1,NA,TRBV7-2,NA,TGTGCCAGCAGCAGACTAGGACGGTCGAACACTGAAGCTTTCTTT,CASSRLGRSNTEAFF
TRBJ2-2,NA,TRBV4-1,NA,TGCGCCAGCCGTACGGAGTTGCACACCGGGGAGCTGTTTTTT,CASRTELHTGELFF
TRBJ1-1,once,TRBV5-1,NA,TGCGCCAGCAGCTTGGCAAACTTCGGGGACACTGAAGCTTTCTTT,CASSLANFGDTEAFF
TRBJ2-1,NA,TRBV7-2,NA,TGTGCCAGCAGCACCGGGACAACCTACAATGAGCAGTTCTTC,CASSTGTTYNEQFF
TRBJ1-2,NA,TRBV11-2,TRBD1,TGTGCCAGCAGCCTCGGGACAGGGGACGGCTACACCTTC,CASSLGTGDGYTF
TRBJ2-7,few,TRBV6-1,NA,TGTGCCAGCAGTTGGGGGGACTCCTCCTACGAGCAGTACTTC,CASSWGDSSYEQYF
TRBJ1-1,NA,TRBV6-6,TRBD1,TGTGCCAGCACCCACAACCCCACAGGGGCGGGCACTGAAGCTTTCTTT,CASTHNPTGAGTEAFF
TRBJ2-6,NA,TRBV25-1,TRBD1,TGTGCCAGCAGTGACCCCCCCCAGGGGGCTGGGGCCAACGTCCTGACTTTC,CASSDPPQGAGANVLTF
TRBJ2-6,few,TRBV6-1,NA,TGTGCCAGCAGTGACCCCATCGGGTCTGGGGCCAACGTCCTGACTTTC,CASSDPIGSGANVLTF